The clone carrying this T cell receptor beta chain was counted only a few times. Its antigen is unknown. The primer mix had 60 Vbeta and 13 Jbeta primers. Produced via immunoSEQ multiplex PCR; TCRdb's table is partial and in-frame only. The table includes about 180,000 clones, 60% to 85% detected once. The entry originates in a study of cytomegalovirus exposure and HLA in healthy donors. General observations from the study: Researchers reported in a later analysis that a missense DCLRE1C variant was tied to TCR beta V- and J-gene trimming.

The TCR comes from a male donor in good health and CMV-seronegative. The specimen sequenced was PBMCs.

The DNA of the CDR3 is TGTGCCACCAAGCTGTCACTCACAGATACGCAGTATTTT. Protein product: CATKLSLTDTQYF. The chain joins TRBV15 to TRBJ2-3; no clear D. Germline loops: CDR1 LNHNV, CDR2 YYDKDF (reference sequence). There are 13 residues in the CDR3. Trimming removed 7 bases at V and 2 bases at J, with 10 bases between.